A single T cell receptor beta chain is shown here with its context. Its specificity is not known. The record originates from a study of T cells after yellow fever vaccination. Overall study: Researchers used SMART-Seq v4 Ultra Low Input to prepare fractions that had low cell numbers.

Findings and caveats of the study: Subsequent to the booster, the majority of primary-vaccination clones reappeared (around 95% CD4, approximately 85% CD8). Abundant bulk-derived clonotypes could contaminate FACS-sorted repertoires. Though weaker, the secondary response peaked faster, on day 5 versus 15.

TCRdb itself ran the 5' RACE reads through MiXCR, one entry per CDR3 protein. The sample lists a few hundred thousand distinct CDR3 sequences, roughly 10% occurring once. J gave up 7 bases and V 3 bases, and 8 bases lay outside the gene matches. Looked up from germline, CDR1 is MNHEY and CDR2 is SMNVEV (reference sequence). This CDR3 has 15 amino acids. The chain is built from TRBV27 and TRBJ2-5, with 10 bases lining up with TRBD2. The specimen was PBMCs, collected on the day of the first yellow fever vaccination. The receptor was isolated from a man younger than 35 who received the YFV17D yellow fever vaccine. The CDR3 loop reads CASSFSGGTPGTQYF. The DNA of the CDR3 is TGTGCCAGCAGTTTTAGCGGGGGGACCCCCGGGACCCAGTACTTC.